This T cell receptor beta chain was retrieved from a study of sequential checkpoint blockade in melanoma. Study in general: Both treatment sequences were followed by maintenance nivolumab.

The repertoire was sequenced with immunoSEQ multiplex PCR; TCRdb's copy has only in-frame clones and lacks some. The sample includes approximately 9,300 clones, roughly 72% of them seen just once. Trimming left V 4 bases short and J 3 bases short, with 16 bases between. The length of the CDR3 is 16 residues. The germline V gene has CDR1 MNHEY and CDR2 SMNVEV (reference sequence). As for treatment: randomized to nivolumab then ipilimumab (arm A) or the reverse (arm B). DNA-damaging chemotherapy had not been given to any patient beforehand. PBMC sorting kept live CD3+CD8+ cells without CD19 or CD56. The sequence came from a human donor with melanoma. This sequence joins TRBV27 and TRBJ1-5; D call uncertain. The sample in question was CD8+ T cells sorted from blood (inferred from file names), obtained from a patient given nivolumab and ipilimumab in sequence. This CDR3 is CASSSLTAGVNQPQHF. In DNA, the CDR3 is TGTGCCAGCAGTTCACTGACTGCGGGAGTCAATCAGCCCCAGCATTTT.